Below are 2 T cell receptor beta chains sequenced from a single sample in a study of shared clonotypes between healthy human individuals. Some clones are missing from TCRdb's copy, which holds only in-frame ones; the method was immunoSEQ multiplex PCR. Here the sample spans 330,000 or so clones, 74% being singletons. The sequencing sample was made of memory CD4+ T cells sorted from blood. Described subset: CD45RA-negative fraction. All receptors come from a man aged 30-40 years in good health.

This sequence joins TRBV5-4 and TRBJ2-7; 14 positions agree with TRBD2. V trimming: 3 bases; J trimming: 4 bases; junction bases outside the gene matches: 6. The CDR3 covers 16 residues. Looked up from germline, CDR1 is SGHNT and CDR2 is YYREEE (reference sequence). The CDR3 DNA reads as TGTGCCAGCAGCTATGGGACTAGCGGGAGTAAATACGAGCAGTACTTC. It translates to CASSYGTSGSKYEQYF.

The chain is built from TRBV5-4 and TRBJ2-3; TRBD2 is a possible D gene (5 bases). The germline gives CDR1 SGHNT, CDR2 YYREEE (reference sequence). The CDR3 loop spans 15 amino acids. Trimming shortened V by 0 bases and J by 0 bases, and 8 bases separated the two germline ends. The CDR3 protein is CASSLESGSTDTQYF. CDR3 DNA: TGTGCCAGCAGCTTGGAGAGCGGAAGCACAGATACGCAGTATTTT.